This T cell receptor (beta chain) is from a study of shared clonotypes between healthy human individuals. The protocol was immunoSEQ multiplex PCR, while the TCRdb copy is restricted to in-frame clones and leaves out a portion. The sample includes some 1.5 million clones, around 97% of them seen just once. The CDR3 covers 15 residues. The trim removed 5 bases at V and 1 base at J, leaving 5 bases unmatched. Germline lookup yields CDR1 SGHNT and CDR2 YYREEE (reference sequence). Sequencing input: naive CD4+ T cells sorted from blood. As for subset: CD45RA+ positively selected. The sequence came from a man aged 25-45 years in good health. The chain recombines TRBV5-4 with TRBJ2-5; 10 nucleotides match TRBD2. CDR3 bases: TGTGCCAGCAGTCCAGGACTAGCGGTCCAAGAGACCCAGTACTTC. Its protein product is CASSPGLAVQETQYF. The whole variable domain, remainder taken from reference TRBV5-4 and TRBJ2-5, is ETGVTQSPTHLIKTRGQQVTLRCSSQSGHNTVSWYQQALGQGPQFIFQYYREEENGRGNFPPRFSGLQFPNYSSELNVNALELDDSALYLCASSPGLAVQETQYFGPGTRLLVL.